This paragraph covers one TCR beta chain sequence. Its antigen is unidentified. The CDR3 is made up of 16 amino acids. Germline V gives CDR1 SGDLS, CDR2 YYNGEE. The V gene lost 0 bases and the J gene lost 1 base, with 13 bases spanning the gap. Donors were nominally healthy when sampled, though unrecorded immune exposures were likely. The PCR contained 60 Vbeta and 13 Jbeta primers. TCRdb's table, derived via immunoSEQ multiplex PCR, lists solely in-frame clones and lacks some. The sample holds 95,000 to 130,000 clones, 80% to 85% seen once. The record originates from a study of cytomegalovirus exposure and HLA in healthy donors. The study's findings and limits: A later analysis revealed that TCR association rates differed between HLA loci, peaking at DRB1 and bottoming out at HLA-C. Using a false discovery rate of 0.05, a later analysis showed that fewer than 20,000 TCR beta sequences were associated with HLA alleles.

The chain is built from TRBV9 and TRBJ2-5; possible D gene TRBD1, 6 bases. The specimen was PBMCs. This TCR was sampled from a woman aged 25 to 39 in good health and CMV-seronegative. The CDR3, as DNA: TGTGCCAGCAGCGTAGGTTCCCAGGGGACCCAAGAGACCCAGTACTTC. It codes for CASSVGSQGTQETQYF.